This T cell receptor beta chain was sequenced during a study of blood T cell repertoires in COVID-19. Per the authors' pipeline: Reference gene primers were amplified, and this amplification served to estimate nucleated cell counts. Only in-frame clones appear in the TCRdb table, and some are missing; sequencing was by immunoSEQ multiplex PCR. V and J calls and clone size are those listed in that table; D and trimming were worked out from the DNA. The sample has around 280,000 clones, around 86% seen once. Individuals drawn from 24 US areas were roughly 18 to 100 years old. Cohort 3 recovered donors had two negative PCRs, clearance, or symptom resolution. This clone was found once. Trimming took 3 bases from V and 0 from J, leaving 12 bases between them. Germline V gives CDR1 MNHEY, CDR2 SMNVEV (reference sequence). The CDR3 spans 17 residues.

The receptor comes from a woman aged 40 to 55 who had recovered from COVID-19. The chain combines TRBV27 with TRBJ1-6; D uncertain. The source material was PBMCs or T cells enriched from blood (not recorded which). The CDR3 bases are TGTGCCAGCAGTTTGACCCCCCGGAGCTCCTATAATTCACCCCTCCACTTT. Its protein is CASSLTPRSSYNSPLHF.